This T cell receptor (beta chain) is drawn from a study of blood T cell repertoires in COVID-19. A word on this clone: A junction end diverges from the germline sequence, so it may reflect a read error.

Method: immunoSEQ multiplex PCR; TCRdb's copy keeps in-frame clones and lacks some. Here the sample spans tens of thousands of clones, 80% to 90% being singletons. Germline lookup yields CDR1 SSHAT and CDR2 FNYEAQ (reference sequence). The CDR3 loop spans 15 amino acids. V is TRBV7-7 and J is TRBJ2-1, with 9 nucleotides matching TRBD2. The sequenced material came from peripheral blood. This sequence was found in a man aged 45-65 years with active COVID-19. The CDR3 nucleotides are TGTGCTAGCAGCTTAGCGGCTAGCGGGGTCAATGAGCAGTTCTTC. Amino acid sequence: CASSLAASGVNEQFF.